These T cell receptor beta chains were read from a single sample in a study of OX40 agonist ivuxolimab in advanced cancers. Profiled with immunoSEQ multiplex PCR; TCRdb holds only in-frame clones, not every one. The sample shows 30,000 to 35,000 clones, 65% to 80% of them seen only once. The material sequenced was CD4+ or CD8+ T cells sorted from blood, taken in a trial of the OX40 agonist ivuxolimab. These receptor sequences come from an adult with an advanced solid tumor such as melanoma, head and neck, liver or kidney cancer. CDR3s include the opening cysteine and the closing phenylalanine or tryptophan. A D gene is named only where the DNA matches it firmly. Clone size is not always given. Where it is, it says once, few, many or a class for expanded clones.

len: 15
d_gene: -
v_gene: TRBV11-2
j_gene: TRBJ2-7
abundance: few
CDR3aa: CASSLDLGSSYEQYF
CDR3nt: TGTGCCAGCAGCTTAGATCTGGGTAGCTCCTACGAGCAGTACTTC

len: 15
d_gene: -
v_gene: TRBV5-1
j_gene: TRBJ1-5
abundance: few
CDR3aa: CASSLLGSSNQPQHF
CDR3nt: TGCGCCAGCAGCTTGCTAGGGAGTAGCAATCAGCCCCAGCATTTT

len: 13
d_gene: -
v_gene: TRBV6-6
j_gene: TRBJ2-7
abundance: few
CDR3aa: CASSPQDSYEQYF
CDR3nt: TGTGCCAGCAGCCCCCAGGACAGCTACGAGCAGTACTTC

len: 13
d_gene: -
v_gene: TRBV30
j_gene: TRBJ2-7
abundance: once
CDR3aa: CAWCSGTDYEQYF
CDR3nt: TGTGCCTGGTGTTCTGGGACGGACTACGAGCAGTACTTC

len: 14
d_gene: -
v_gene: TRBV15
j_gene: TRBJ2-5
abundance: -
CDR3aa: CATSRDGGRETQYF
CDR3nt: TGTGCCACCAGCAGAGATGGAGGGAGGGAGACCCAGTACTTC

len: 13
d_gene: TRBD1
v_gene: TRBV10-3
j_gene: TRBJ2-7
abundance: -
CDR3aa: CAISERGGHEQYF
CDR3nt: TGTGCCATCAGTGAGAGAGGGGGCCACGAGCAGTACTTC

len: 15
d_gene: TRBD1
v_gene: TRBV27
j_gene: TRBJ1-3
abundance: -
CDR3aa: CASSPGGWTGNTIYF
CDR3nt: TGTGCCAGCAGTCCAGGGGGCTGGACTGGAAACACCATATATTTT

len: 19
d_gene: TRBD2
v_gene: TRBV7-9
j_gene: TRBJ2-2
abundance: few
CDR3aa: CASSKEPLSGRMNTGELFF
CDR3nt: TGTGCCAGCAGCAAGGAGCCCCTTAGCGGGAGAATGAACACCGGGGAGCTGTTTTTT

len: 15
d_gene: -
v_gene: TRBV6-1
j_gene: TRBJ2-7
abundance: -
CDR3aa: CASSDQLRGLDEQYF
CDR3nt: TGTGCCAGCAGTGATCAACTACGGGGCCTGGACGAGCAGTACTTC

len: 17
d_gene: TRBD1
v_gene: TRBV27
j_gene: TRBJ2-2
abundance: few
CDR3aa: CASTPLGQGRNTGELFF
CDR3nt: TGTGCCAGCACCCCGCTGGGACAGGGTAGAAACACCGGGGAGCTGTTTTTT

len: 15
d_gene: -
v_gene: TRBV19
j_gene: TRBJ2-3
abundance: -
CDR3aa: CASSSIASGRDTQYF
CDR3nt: TGTGCCAGTAGTTCCATAGCGAGCGGGCGGGATACGCAGTATTTT

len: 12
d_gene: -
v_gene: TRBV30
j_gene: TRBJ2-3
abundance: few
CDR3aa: CAWSPYTDTQYF
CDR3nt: TGTGCCTGGAGTCCCTACACAGATACGCAGTATTTT

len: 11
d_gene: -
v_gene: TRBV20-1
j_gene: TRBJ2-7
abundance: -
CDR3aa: CSARGSYEQYF
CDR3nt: TGCAGTGCCCGAGGGTCCTACGAGCAGTACTTC

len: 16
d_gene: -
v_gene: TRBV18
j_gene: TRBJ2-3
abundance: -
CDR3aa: CASSPNIPTKTDTQYF
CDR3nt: TGTGCCAGCTCACCAAATATTCCTACCAAAACAGATACGCAGTATTTT

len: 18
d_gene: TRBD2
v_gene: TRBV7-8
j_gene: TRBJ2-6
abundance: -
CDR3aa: CASSKLAGGPSGANVLTF
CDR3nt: TGTGCCAGCAGCAAACTAGCGGGAGGGCCCTCGGGGGCCAACGTCCTGACTTTC

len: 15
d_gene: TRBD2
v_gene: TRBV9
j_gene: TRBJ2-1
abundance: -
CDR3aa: CASSVGGGRYNEQFF
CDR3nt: TGTGCCAGCAGCGTAGGTGGCGGGAGATACAATGAGCAGTTCTTC

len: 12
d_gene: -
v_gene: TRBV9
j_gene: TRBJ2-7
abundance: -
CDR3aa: CASSGDTYEQYF
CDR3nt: TGTGCCAGCAGCGGGGACACCTACGAGCAGTACTTC

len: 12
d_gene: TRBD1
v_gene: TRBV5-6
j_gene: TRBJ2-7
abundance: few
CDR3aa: CASSVGQYEQYF
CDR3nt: TGTGCCAGCAGCGTGGGACAGTACGAGCAGTACTTC

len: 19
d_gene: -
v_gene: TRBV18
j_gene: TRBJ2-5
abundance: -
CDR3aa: CASSPPTDSHAQFQETQYF
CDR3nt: TGTGCCAGCTCACCACCGACGGACAGCCATGCACAGTTCCAAGAGACCCAGTACTTC

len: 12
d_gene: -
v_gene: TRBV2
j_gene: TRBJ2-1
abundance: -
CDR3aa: CASTTPASEQFF
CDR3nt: TGTGCCAGCACCACGCCAGCCAGTGAGCAGTTCTTC

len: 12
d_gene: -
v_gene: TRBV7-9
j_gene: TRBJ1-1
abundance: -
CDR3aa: CASSQNEPEAFF
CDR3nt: TGTGCCAGCAGCCAGAACGAACCTGAAGCTTTCTTT

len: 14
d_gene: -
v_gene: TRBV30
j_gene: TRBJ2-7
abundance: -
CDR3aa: CAWGPGTHSYEQYF
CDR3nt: TGTGCCTGGGGGCCCGGGACTCACTCCTACGAGCAGTACTTC

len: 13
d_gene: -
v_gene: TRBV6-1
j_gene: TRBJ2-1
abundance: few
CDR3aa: CASSEQFYNEQFF
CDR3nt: TGTGCCAGCAGTGAACAATTCTACAATGAGCAGTTCTTC

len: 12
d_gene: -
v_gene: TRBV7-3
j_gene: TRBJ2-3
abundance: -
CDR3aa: CASSLTGDTQYF
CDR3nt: TGTGCCAGCAGCTTAACGGGAGATACGCAGTATTTT

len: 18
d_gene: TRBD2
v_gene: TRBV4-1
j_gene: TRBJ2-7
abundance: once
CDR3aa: CASSQREGFAGSSYEQYF
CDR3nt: TGCGCCAGCAGCCAAAGGGAGGGGTTTGCGGGGAGCTCCTACGAGCAGTACTTC

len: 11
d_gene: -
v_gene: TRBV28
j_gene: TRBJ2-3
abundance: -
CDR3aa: CASRITDTQYF
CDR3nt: TGTGCCAGCAGGATCACAGATACGCAGTATTTT

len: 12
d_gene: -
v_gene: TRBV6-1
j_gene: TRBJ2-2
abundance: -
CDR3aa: CASSEMDGELFF
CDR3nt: TGTGCCAGCAGTGAAATGGATGGGGAGCTGTTTTTT

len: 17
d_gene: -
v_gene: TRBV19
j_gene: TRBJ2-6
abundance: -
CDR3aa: CASSIGQGRSGANVLTF
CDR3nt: TGTGCCAGTAGTATCGGCCAGGGAAGAAGTGGGGCCAACGTCCTGACTTTC

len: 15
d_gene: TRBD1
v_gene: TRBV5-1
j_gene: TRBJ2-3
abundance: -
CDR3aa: CASSSSQGATDTQYF
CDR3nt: TGCGCCAGCAGCTCGTCACAGGGGGCCACAGATACGCAGTATTTT

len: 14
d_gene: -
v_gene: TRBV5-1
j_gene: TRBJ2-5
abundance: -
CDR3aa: CASSRQKGTGTQYF
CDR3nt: TGCGCCAGCAGCCGCCAAAAGGGTACCGGGACCCAGTACTTC

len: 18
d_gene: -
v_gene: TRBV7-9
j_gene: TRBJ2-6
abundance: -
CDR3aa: CASSAGTPYFSGANVLTF
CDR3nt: TGTGCCAGCAGTGCCGGGACACCATACTTCTCTGGGGCCAACGTCCTGACTTTC

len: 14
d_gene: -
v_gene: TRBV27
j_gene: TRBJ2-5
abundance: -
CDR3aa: CASSFLANQETQYF
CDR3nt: TGTGCCAGCAGTTTCTTAGCGAACCAAGAGACCCAGTACTTC

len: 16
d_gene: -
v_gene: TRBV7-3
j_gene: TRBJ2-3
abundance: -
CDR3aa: CASSLRGSTGTDTQYF
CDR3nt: TGTGCCAGCAGCTTAAGGGGTTCTACAGGGACAGATACGCAGTATTTT

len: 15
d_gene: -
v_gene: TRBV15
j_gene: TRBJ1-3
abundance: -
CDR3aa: CATSLEAGSGNTIYF
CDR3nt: TGTGCCACCAGCCTGGAGGCCGGCTCTGGAAACACCATATATTTT

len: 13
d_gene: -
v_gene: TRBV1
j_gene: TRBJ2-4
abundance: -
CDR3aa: CTSSQVAKNIQYF
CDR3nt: TGCACCAGCAGCCAGGTAGCCAAAAACATTCAGTACTTC

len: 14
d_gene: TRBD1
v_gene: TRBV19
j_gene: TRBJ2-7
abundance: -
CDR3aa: CASSPGQGPYEQYF
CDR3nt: TGTGCCAGTAGTCCAGGACAGGGCCCCTACGAGCAGTACTTC

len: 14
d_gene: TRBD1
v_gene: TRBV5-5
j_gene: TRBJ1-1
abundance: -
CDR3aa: CASSLGQMNTEAFF
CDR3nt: TGTGCCAGCAGCCTGGGACAGATGAACACTGAAGCTTTCTTT

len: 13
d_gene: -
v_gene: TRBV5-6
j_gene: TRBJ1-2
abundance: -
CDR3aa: CASSPGAVGGYTF
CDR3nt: TGTGCCAGCAGCCCGGGGGCGGTTGGTGGCTACACCTTC

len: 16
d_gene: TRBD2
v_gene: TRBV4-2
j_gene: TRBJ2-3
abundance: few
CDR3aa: CASSHSAGGGRDTQYF
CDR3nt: TGTGCCAGCAGCCACTCAGCGGGGGGAGGTCGAGATACGCAGTATTTT

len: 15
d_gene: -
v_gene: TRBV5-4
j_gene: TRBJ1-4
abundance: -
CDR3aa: CASSLSPRVNEKLFF
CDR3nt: TGTGCCAGCAGCTTGAGTCCCAGGGTAAATGAAAAACTGTTTTTT

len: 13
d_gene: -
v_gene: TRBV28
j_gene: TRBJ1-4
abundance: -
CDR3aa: CASSEVQDEKLFF
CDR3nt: TGTGCCAGCAGTGAAGTTCAGGATGAAAAACTGTTTTTT

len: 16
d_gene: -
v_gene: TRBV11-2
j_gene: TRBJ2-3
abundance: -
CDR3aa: CASSLLPSAGTDTQYF
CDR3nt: TGTGCCAGCAGCTTATTGCCTAGCGCGGGAACAGATACGCAGTATTTT

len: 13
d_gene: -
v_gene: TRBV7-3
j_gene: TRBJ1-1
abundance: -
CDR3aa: CASSLRAEGEAFF
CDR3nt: TGTGCCAGCAGCTTAAGGGCAGAGGGTGAAGCTTTCTTT

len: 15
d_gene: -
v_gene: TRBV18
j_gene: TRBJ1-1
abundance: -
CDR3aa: CASSPLRGMNTEAFF
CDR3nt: TGTGCCAGCTCACCCCTACGGGGTATGAACACTGAAGCTTTCTTT

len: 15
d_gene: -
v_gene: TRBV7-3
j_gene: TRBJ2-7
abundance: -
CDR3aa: CASSPTGPTAYEQYF
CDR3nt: TGTGCCAGCAGCCCTACAGGGCCCACCGCCTACGAGCAGTACTTC

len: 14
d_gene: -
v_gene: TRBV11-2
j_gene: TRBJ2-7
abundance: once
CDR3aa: CASSLVASSYEQYF
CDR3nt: TGTGCCAGCAGCTTAGTTGCGAGCTCCTACGAGCAGTACTTC

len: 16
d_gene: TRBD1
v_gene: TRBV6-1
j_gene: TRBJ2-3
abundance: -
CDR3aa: CASSEALGQGADTQYF
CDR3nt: TGTGCCAGCAGTGAAGCGCTAGGACAGGGGGCAGATACGCAGTATTTT

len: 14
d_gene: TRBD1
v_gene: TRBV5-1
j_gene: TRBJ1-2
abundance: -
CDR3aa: CASSFPGGRGGYTF
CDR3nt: TGCGCCAGCAGCTTTCCAGGGGGCAGGGGTGGCTACACCTTC

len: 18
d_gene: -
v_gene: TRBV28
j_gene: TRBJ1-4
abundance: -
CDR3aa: CASGPTFAPRQTNEKLFF
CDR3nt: TGTGCCAGCGGTCCGACCTTCGCTCCAAGGCAGACTAATGAAAAACTGTTTTTT

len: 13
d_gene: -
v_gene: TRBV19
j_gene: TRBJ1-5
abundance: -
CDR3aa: CASSWSTDQPQHF
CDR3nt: TGTGCCAGTAGTTGGTCCACAGATCAGCCCCAGCATTTT

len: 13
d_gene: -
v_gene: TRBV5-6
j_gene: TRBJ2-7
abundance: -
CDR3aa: CASSFRGTYEQYF
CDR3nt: TGTGCCAGCAGCTTCCGGGGGACCTACGAGCAGTACTTC

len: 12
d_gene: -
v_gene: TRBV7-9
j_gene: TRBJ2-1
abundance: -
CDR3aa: CASRRPGSEQFF
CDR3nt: TGTGCCAGCAGACGGCCCGGCAGTGAGCAGTTCTTC

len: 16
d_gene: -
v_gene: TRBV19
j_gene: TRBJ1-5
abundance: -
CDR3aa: CASSTAGSRPDQPQHF
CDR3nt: TGTGCCAGTAGTACCGCAGGGAGCCGCCCCGATCAGCCCCAGCATTTT

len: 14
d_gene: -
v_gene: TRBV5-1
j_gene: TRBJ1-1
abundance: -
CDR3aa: CASSLVQGNTEAFF
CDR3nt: TGCGCCAGCAGCTTGGTTCAGGGGAACACTGAAGCTTTCTTT

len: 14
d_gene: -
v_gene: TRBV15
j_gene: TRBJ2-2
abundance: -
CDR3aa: CATSVRDTTGELFF
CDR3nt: TGTGCCACCAGCGTGAGGGACACCACCGGGGAGCTGTTTTTT

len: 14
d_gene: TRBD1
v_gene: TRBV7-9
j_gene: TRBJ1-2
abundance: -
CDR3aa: CASSFRDSNYGYTF
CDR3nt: TGTGCCAGCAGCTTCCGGGACAGTAACTATGGCTACACCTTC

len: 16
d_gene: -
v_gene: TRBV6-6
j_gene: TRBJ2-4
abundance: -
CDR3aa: CASSQTGRLAKNIQYF
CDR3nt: TGTGCCAGCAGCCAAACGGGCCGACTAGCCAAAAACATTCAGTACTTC

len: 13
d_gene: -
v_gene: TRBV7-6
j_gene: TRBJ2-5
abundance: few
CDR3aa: CASSLGRQETQYF
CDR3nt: TGTGCCAGCAGCTTAGGCAGGCAAGAGACCCAGTACTTC

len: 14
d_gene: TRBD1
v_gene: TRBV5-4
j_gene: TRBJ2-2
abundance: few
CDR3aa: CASSFTGETGELFF
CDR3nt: TGTGCCAGCAGCTTTACAGGGGAAACCGGGGAGCTGTTTTTT

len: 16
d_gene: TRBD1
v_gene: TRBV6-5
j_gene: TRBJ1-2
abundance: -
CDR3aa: CASSYIRTGGAYGYTF
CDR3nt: TGTGCCAGCAGTTACATCCGGACAGGGGGAGCCTATGGCTACACCTTC